This T cell receptor beta chain was retrieved from a study of T cell responses to AZD1222 COVID-19 vaccine. Study background: The analysis combined second doses at about 4 or about 12 weeks.

Whole-study findings and limits: Baseline testing showed seropositivity in only six or seven AZD1222 recipients.

Assay: immunoSEQ multiplex PCR; the TCRdb copy retains only in-frame clones and omits some. The data contain 80,000 or so clones, 85% to 95% of them singletons. Trimming took 1 base from V and 2 from J; bases not matched to a gene: 2. Germline V gene data show CDR1 as LNHDA and CDR2 as SQIVND (reference sequence). The length of the CDR3 is 14 residues. About this clone itself: What it recognizes is unknown.

This sequence was found in an adult in good health. Source: peripheral blood, taken on day 0 of AZD1222 vaccination. V is TRBV19 and J is TRBJ2-7, with 7 nucleotides matching TRBD2. The CDR3 DNA sequence: TGTGCCAGTAGTATAGTTCGGGGGGCCTACGAGCAGTACTTC. This translates into CASSIVRGAYEQYF.